This TCR beta chain was captured by sequencing in a study of cytomegalovirus exposure and HLA in healthy donors. The ends lost 1 base at V and 7 bases at J; junction bases unmatched: 15. This CDR3 is built from 18 residues. Germline-derived CDR1 and CDR2 are SGHTA and FQGNSA. 60 Vbeta and 13 Jbeta primers were used in PCR. This table comes from immunoSEQ multiplex PCR, and its TCRdb copy is limited to in-frame clones, with some not included. This specimen shows over 70,000 clones; the ten leading clones hold roughly 5.2%. The receptor was derived from a woman aged 35 to 49 in good health and CMV-seropositive. The rearrangement links TRBV7-2 to TRBJ2-5, with TRBD2 matching 10 bases. Specimen: PBMCs. This CDR3 reads CASSLVASGGADFWTQYF. CDR3 in DNA: TGTGCCAGCAGCTTAGTCGCTAGCGGGGGTGCGGACTTCTGGACCCAGTACTTC.